This T cell receptor (beta chain) was recovered during a study of T-cell reconstitution after alpha-beta-depleted transplantation in children. Deletions cut 6 bases from V and 4 bases from J, with 6 bases between. Germline-derived CDR1 and CDR2 are MNHNS and SASEGT. This CDR3 has 11 amino acids. Study-wide results and caveats: A year had passed since transplant, and T-cell counts and diversity by then came mostly from newly produced T cells.

TCRbeta library preparation incorporated unique molecular identifiers. TCRdb re-analysed the PCR reads in MiXCR, keeping a single row per CDR3 protein. The table has several thousand distinct CDR3 sequences, roughly a fifth seen once. This clonotype was picked up many times. The antigen remains unidentified. V gene TRBV6-1 combines with J gene TRBJ1-2; no definite D call. The clonotype comes from a male patient between 2 and 10 years old who had a stem cell transplant for acute lymphoblastic leukemia, so the T cells may come from the graft donor. The specimen comprised PBMCs, mostly from graft donor cells, sampled 180 days after TCRalphabeta/CD19-depleted stem cell transplant. DNA for the CDR3: TGTGCCAGCAGGTGGAGCTATGGCTACACCTTC. Residues: CASRWSYGYTF.